A selection of T cell receptor beta chains follows, all from one sample in a study of PD-1 blockade in classical Hodgkin lymphoma. Here immunoSEQ multiplex PCR was the method, and the copy in TCRdb shows in-frame clones only, minus some. The data hold 50,000 to 65,000 clones, with more than 80% observed a single time. The specimen comprised peripheral blood mononuclear cells (PBMCs), sampled before the fourth cycle of nivolumab. These receptors came from a human donor with classical Hodgkin lymphoma. Both conserved end residues are part of each CDR3. Fields, in order: CDR3 length, clone size, V gene, J gene, D gene, CDR3 protein, CDR3 DNA. D genes are given only for firm matches. The size entry is marked missing in some rows and otherwise reads once, few, many or a size class.

16	once	TRBV5-1	TRBJ2-2	TRBD1	CASSPNSGTGAGELFF	TGCGCCAGCAGCCCGAACTCCGGGACAGGGGCCGGGGAGCTGTTTTTT
16	-	TRBV7-6	TRBJ1-6	-	CASSLDGLGPNSPLHF	TGTGCCAGCAGCTTAGATGGGTTGGGACCCAATTCACCCCTCCACTTT
17	-	TRBV4-1	TRBJ2-7	-	CASSQGSRDSSLGEQYF	TGCGCCAGCAGCCAAGGCTCCCGGGACTCCTCCCTCGGCGAGCAGTACTTC
14	-	TRBV7-8	TRBJ2-5	-	CASSLLVSWETQYF	TGTGCCAGCAGCTTATTGGTGTCCTGGGAGACCCAGTACTTC
15	-	TRBV29-1	TRBJ2-4	-	CSVERWRAKTNIQYF	TGCAGCGTTGAACGGTGGCGGGCCAAGACAAACATTCAGTACTTC
14	-	TRBV27	TRBJ1-4	-	CASSLMGSPQKLFF	TGTGCCAGCAGTTTAATGGGATCCCCGCAAAAACTGTTTTTT
18	-	TRBV5-6	TRBJ2-4	TRBD2	CASSPRTSGGVAKNIQYF	TGTGCCAGCAGCCCAAGGACTAGCGGGGGGGTAGCCAAAAACATTCAGTACTTC
14	-	TRBV6-5	TRBJ2-7	TRBD1	CASTQDRGGNEQYF	TGTGCCAGCACCCAGGACAGGGGCGGGAACGAGCAGTACTTC
13	-	TRBV28	TRBJ2-4	-	CASSLGTRNIQYF	TGTGCCAGCAGTTTAGGGACGAGGAACATTCAGTACTTC
15	-	TRBV7-9	TRBJ2-7	-	CATKIAAGGSYEQYF	TGTGCCACAAAAATAGCCGCCGGTGGATCCTACGAGCAGTACTTC
15	-	TRBV28	TRBJ2-1	-	CASIRNAGAYNEQFF	TGTGCCAGCATCCGAAATGCGGGCGCCTACAATGAGCAGTTCTTC
13	-	TRBV7-2	TRBJ2-7	TRBD1	CASSLQGAYEQYF	TGTGCCAGCAGCTTACAGGGGGCCTACGAGCAGTACTTC
14	-	TRBV7-8	TRBJ2-3	TRBD2	CASSISGGPRTQYF	TGTGCCAGCAGCATAAGCGGGGGGCCCCGTACGCAGTATTTT
14	-	TRBV7-2	TRBJ1-1	-	CASSTQAGNTEAFF	TGTGCCAGCAGCACACAGGCGGGGAACACTGAAGCTTTCTTT
15	few	TRBV27	TRBJ1-5	-	CASSSGGRADQPQHF	TGTGCCAGCAGTTCGGGGGGCAGGGCGGATCAGCCCCAGCATTTT
16	-	TRBV5-8	TRBJ1-2	TRBD1	CASGRDRGLANYGYTF	TGTGCCAGCGGTCGGGACAGGGGGTTAGCTAACTATGGCTACACCTTC
15	-	TRBV11-2	TRBJ2-1	TRBD2	CASSFVPLADNEQFF	TGTGCCAGCAGCTTCGTCCCTCTAGCGGACAATGAGCAGTTCTTC
15	-	TRBV28	TRBJ2-7	TRBD2	CASSPSGTTSYEQYF	TGTGCCAGCAGCCCCTCCGGGACTACCTCCTACGAGCAGTACTTC
13	few	TRBV2	TRBJ2-3	-	CARTDTSTDTQYF	TGTGCCAGGACAGATACTAGCACAGATACGCAGTATTTT
15	-	TRBV28	TRBJ2-5	-	CASTPWVLGQETQYF	TGTGCCAGCACCCCATGGGTCCTAGGGCAAGAGACCCAGTACTTC
15	-	TRBV28	TRBJ1-5	-	CANSPQGRGDQPQHF	TGTGCCAATTCCCCACAGGGACGAGGGGATCAGCCCCAGCATTTT
13	-	TRBV2	TRBJ1-5	TRBD1	CASSGTGGQPQHF	TGTGCCAGCTCCGGGACAGGGGGTCAGCCCCAGCATTTT
15	-	TRBV7-2	TRBJ2-2	-	CASSLAEWETGELFF	TGTGCCAGCAGCTTAGCTGAGTGGGAAACCGGGGAGCTGTTTTTT
10	-	TRBV30	TRBJ2-1	-	CAWGRGRQFF	TGTGCCTGGGGACGGGGAAGGCAGTTCTTC
17	once	TRBV11-2	TRBJ2-5	-	CASSPPSGRGRRETQYF	TGTGCCAGCAGCCCCCCGTCAGGGCGGGGGCGTCGGGAGACCCAGTACTTC
14	-	TRBV2	TRBJ1-2	-	CASSERSENYGYTF	TGTGCCAGCAGTGAACGGTCGGAAAACTATGGCTACACCTTC
14	few	TRBV10-3	TRBJ1-1	-	CAISESRTNTEAFF	TGTGCCATCAGTGAGTCGAGAACGAACACTGAAGCTTTCTTT
13	-	TRBV7-3	TRBJ2-5	TRBD1	CASSPDRGETQYF	TGTGCCAGCAGCCCCGACAGGGGGGAGACCCAGTACTTC
14	-	TRBV10-3	TRBJ2-7	-	CAIKEAGLHYEQYF	TGTGCCATCAAGGAAGCAGGACTACACTACGAGCAGTACTTC
16	-	TRBV18	TRBJ2-2	TRBD2	CASSPRTSGGAGELFF	TGTGCCAGCTCACCCAGGACTAGCGGGGGTGCCGGGGAGCTGTTTTTT
16	-	TRBV28	TRBJ2-7	-	CASSLWGGSSTYEQYF	TGTGCCAGCAGTTTATGGGGGGGTTCCTCAACCTACGAGCAGTACTTC
15	-	TRBV28	TRBJ2-7	TRBD1	CASSPGTGGIYEQYF	TGTGCCAGCAGCCCCGGGACAGGGGGCATCTACGAGCAGTACTTC
15	-	TRBV2	TRBJ2-1	TRBD2	CASSRSGGSYNEQFF	TGTGCCAGCAGCCGAAGCGGGGGGTCCTACAATGAGCAGTTCTTC
12	-	TRBV5-5	TRBJ2-7	-	CASSLVAYEQYF	TGTGCCAGCAGCTTGGTGGCCTACGAGCAGTACTTC
12	-	TRBV29-1	TRBJ2-2	-	CSVGTSTGELFF	TGCAGCGTTGGGACGAGCACCGGGGAGCTGTTTTTT
11	-	TRBV6-4	TRBJ1-2	-	CASRGAGTYTF	TGTGCCAGCAGAGGGGCTGGCACTTACACCTTC
14	-	TRBV5-4	TRBJ2-1	TRBD2	CASSLKLAVNEQFF	TGTGCCAGCAGCTTAAAACTAGCGGTGAATGAGCAGTTCTTC
13	-	TRBV6-1	TRBJ2-7	-	CASRLGAYYEQYF	TGTGCCTCAAGACTGGGAGCTTATTACGAGCAGTACTTC
15	-	TRBV18	TRBJ2-1	TRBD1	CASSPGTGWYNEQFF	TGTGCCAGCTCACCCGGGACAGGGTGGTACAATGAGCAGTTCTTC
16	-	TRBV28	TRBJ2-2	TRBD2	CAITTSGGRHTGELFF	TGTGCCATTACGACTAGCGGGGGGCGCCACACCGGGGAGCTGTTTTTT
14	-	TRBV6-5	TRBJ1-1	-	CASSYGLLNTEAFF	TGTGCCAGCAGTTACGGGCTTTTGAACACTGAAGCTTTCTTT
16	-	TRBV7-2	TRBJ1-5	-	CASSLDYRASNQPQHF	TGTGCCAGCAGCTTAGACTACAGGGCGAGCAATCAGCCCCAGCATTTT
17	-	TRBV28	TRBJ2-7	TRBD2	CASSLSYIAGSPYEQYF	TGTGCCAGCAGTTTATCCTACATAGCGGGAAGTCCCTACGAGCAGTACTTC
12	-	TRBV29-1	TRBJ2-7	-	CSVEVADYEQYF	TGCAGCGTTGAAGTAGCGGACTACGAGCAGTACTTC
14	-	TRBV7-9	TRBJ2-5	-	CASSLVGRGVPKYF	TGTGCCAGCAGCTTAGTGGGCAGGGGGGTCCCAAAGTACTTC
14	once	TRBV6-1	TRBJ2-7	TRBD1	CASTSTGNSYEQYF	TGTGCCAGCACCTCGACAGGGAACTCCTACGAGCAGTACTTC
15	-	TRBV5-4	TRBJ2-7	-	CASSPTGSGSYEQYF	TGTGCCAGCAGCCCTACAGGGTCAGGCTCCTACGAGCAGTACTTC
15	-	TRBV4-2	TRBJ1-4	-	CASSQDWRTNEKLFF	TGTGCCAGCAGCCAAGATTGGCGGACTAATGAAAAACTGTTTTTT
16	-	TRBV5-1	TRBJ1-4	TRBD1	CASSLAGTGEREKLFF	TGCGCCAGCAGCTTGGCTGGGACAGGGGAGAGGGAAAAACTGTTTTTT
15	many	TRBV18	TRBJ1-5	-	CASSPQDGYNQPQHF	TGTGCCAGCTCACCACAGGACGGATACAATCAGCCCCAGCATTTT
15	-	TRBV13	TRBJ2-1	-	CASSLGGAGVNEQFF	TGTGCCAGCAGCTTAGGGGGGGCAGGCGTCAATGAGCAGTTCTTC
16	-	TRBV7-6	TRBJ2-1	TRBD1	CASSLGTGETYNEQFF	TGTGCCAGCAGCTTGGGGACAGGGGAGACCTACAATGAGCAGTTCTTC
16	-	TRBV6-5	TRBJ2-7	-	CASSYSAGSGWYEQYF	TGTGCCAGCAGTTACTCGGCAGGTTCCGGGTGGTACGAGCAGTACTTC
13	few	TRBV2	TRBJ1-5	-	CASSGQGREPQHF	TGTGCCAGCAGTGGGCAGGGGCGGGAGCCCCAGCATTTT
14	-	TRBV6-5	TRBJ2-3	-	CASRSGTGTDTQYF	TGTGCCAGCAGATCCGGGACTGGCACAGATACGCAGTATTTT
16	-	TRBV6-1	TRBJ2-3	TRBD2	CASSGGGGLVTDTQYF	TGTGCCAGCAGTGGCGGGGGGGGCCTAGTTACGGATACGCAGTATTTT